The 6 T cell receptor beta chains reported below all come from one sample, sequenced in a study of CD8 T cells in Susac syndrome. When the RNA was reverse transcribed, random hexamers were used with an input of roughly 0.45 to 1 ug. MiXCR was run by TCRdb on the immunoSEQ multiplex PCR reads, yielding one entry per CDR3 protein. The sample has some 450,000 distinct CDR3 sequences, more than 80% seen once. The sample taken for sequencing was CD8+ T cells from PBMCs. All receptors come from a human donor with multiple sclerosis.

The chain uses TRBV27 and TRBJ2-5; D is unresolved. The germline V gene encodes CDR1 MNHEY and CDR2 SMNVEV (reference sequence). The CDR3 runs to 15 residues. Trimming took 4 bases from V and 3 from J, leaving 15 bases between them. The CDR3 reads CASSYQYRPEETQYF. The CDR3 bases are TGTGCCAGCAGTTACCAATACCGACCCGAAGAGACCCAGTACTTC.

The V and J genes are TRBV4-1 and TRBJ1-5; possible D gene TRBD1, 5 bases. CDR1 MGHRA and CDR2 YSYEKL come from the germline V gene. CDR3 length: 16 residues. With 0 bases removed from V and 3 bases from J, the gap between germline ends came to 12 bases. Here the CDR3 DNA reads TGCGCCAGCAGCCAAGACCCCGCGGGGGACAATCAGCCCCAGCATTTT. Translating gives CASSQDPAGDNQPQHF.

The rearrangement joins TRBV29-1 to TRBJ2-1, with D possibly called TRBD1 or TRBD2 (5 bases each). The length of the CDR3 is 14 residues. V lost 4 bases and J 6 bases, leaving 16 bases between the germline ends. CDR1 SQVTM and CDR2 ANQGSEA come from the germline V gene. Here the CDR3 reads CSVGLQGVSNEQFF. In DNA form, the CDR3 reads TGCAGCGTTGGACTTCAGGGAGTTTCCAATGAGCAGTTCTTC.

The rearrangement uses TRBV27 and TRBJ2-7; the D call may be TRBD1 or TRBD2 (5 bases each). The CDR3 covers 14 residues. The germline V gene encodes CDR1 MNHEY and CDR2 SMNVEV (reference sequence). The V gene lost 7 bases and the J gene lost 7 bases, with 20 bases spanning the gap. CDR3 DNA sequence: TGTGCCAGCACCTGGGGCTCGGGGCACAAGGAGCAGTACTTC. Translating gives CASTWGSGHKEQYF.

The chain is built from TRBV5-6 and TRBJ2-7, with TRBD2 matching 7 bases. The CDR3 extends over 16 amino acids. The V gene's germline CDR1 is SGHDT and CDR2 YYEEEE. Trimming took 4 bases from V and 2 from J; bases not matched to a gene: 12. The CDR3 loop is CASSHATAGRTYEQYF. The CDR3 region has the DNA TGTGCCAGCAGCCACGCGACAGCGGGGCGAACCTACGAGCAGTACTTC. The whole variable domain, remainder taken from reference TRBV5-6 and TRBJ2-7, is DAGVTQSPTHLIKTRGQQVTLRCSPKSGHDTVSWYQQALGQGPQFIFQYYEEEERQRGNFPDRFSGHQFPNYSSELNVNALLLGDSALYLCASSHATAGRTYEQYFGPGTRLTVT.

This clonotype was recorded only once. The chain uses TRBV10-2 and TRBJ1-2, with 7 bases identical to TRBD1. Per the germline V gene, CDR1 is WSHSY and CDR2 is SAAADI. This CDR3 has 17 amino acids. The junction had 15 bases not matched to a gene; V was cut back by 8 bases and J by 0 bases. The CDR3, as DNA: TGCGCCAGCCATCCAACAGGGGACTATAACACTAACTATGGCTACACCTTC. Residues: CASHPTGDYNTNYGYTF.